A selection of T cell receptor beta chains follows, all from one sample in a study of T cell repertoires in cytomegalovirus infection. The antigens these receptors bind are not known. TCRdb passed the reads through MiXCR, listing each CDR3 protein once. The sample contains about 920,000 distinct CDR3 sequences, under 40% of which appear only once. The sample was cultured CD8+ T cells from PBMCs, taken from culture after CMV antigen stimulation. The source is a human donor in good health (CMV status not recorded). Some clones in this sample may be carry-over from other donors' samples. The CDR3 runs from the conserved cysteine through the conserved F or W. The order of the fields is CDR3 protein, CDR3 DNA, clone size, D gene, J gene, V gene. The D gene is left open where the match is weak. Expanded clones get a size class; other rows say once, few or many, or leave the size out.

CDR3aa: CASSSWTGSTEAFF; CDR3nt: TGTGCCAGCAGCTCCTGGACAGGGAGCACTGAAGCTTTCTTT; abundance: few; d_gene: TRBD1; j_gene: TRBJ1-1; v_gene: TRBV7-8
CDR3aa: CASGLTEEPYNEQFF; CDR3nt: TGTGCTAGTGGTTTAACAGAAGAACCCTACAATGAGCAGTTCTTC; abundance: few; d_gene: .; j_gene: TRBJ2-1; v_gene: TRBV12-5
CDR3aa: CASEGEGYNQPQHF; CDR3nt: TGTGCCAGCGAGGGGGAGGGATACAATCAGCCCCAGCATTTT; abundance: .; d_gene: .; j_gene: TRBJ1-5; v_gene: TRBV19
CDR3aa: CASRDGPYNEQFF; CDR3nt: TGTGCCAGCAGGGATGGCCCTTACAATGAGCAGTTCTTC; abundance: many; d_gene: .; j_gene: TRBJ2-1; v_gene: TRBV6-1
CDR3aa: CASSPSFYPGELFF; CDR3nt: TGCGCCAGCAGCCCCTCGTTCTATCCAGGGGAGCTGTTTTTT; abundance: few; d_gene: .; j_gene: TRBJ2-2; v_gene: TRBV4-3
CDR3aa: CASKAETQYF; CDR3nt: TGTGCCAGTAAAGCGGAGACCCAGTACTTC; abundance: many; d_gene: .; j_gene: TRBJ2-5; v_gene: TRBV25-1
CDR3aa: CASSGLAGDTQYF; CDR3nt: TGCGCCAGCAGTGGACTAGCGGGAGATACGCAGTATTTT; abundance: .; d_gene: TRBD2; j_gene: TRBJ2-3; v_gene: TRBV10-1
CDR3aa: CASSYPGAYNEQFF; CDR3nt: TGTGCCAGCAGTTACCCGGGGGCTTACAATGAGCAGTTCTTC; abundance: .; d_gene: .; j_gene: TRBJ2-1; v_gene: TRBV6-2/TRBV6-3
CDR3aa: CASSLSPGPGRGYTF; CDR3nt: TGTGCCAGCAGCTTATCTCCAGGCCCAGGACGGGGCTACACCTTC; abundance: .; d_gene: .; j_gene: TRBJ1-2; v_gene: TRBV7-2
CDR3aa: CASSSDLGTIYF; CDR3nt: TGTGCCAGTAGTTCAGACCTGGGCACCATATATTTT; abundance: .; d_gene: .; j_gene: TRBJ1-3; v_gene: TRBV19
CDR3aa: CANSLIGVNTGELFF; CDR3nt: TGTGCCAACAGTTTAATCGGGGTAAACACCGGGGAGCTGTTTTTT; abundance: .; d_gene: .; j_gene: TRBJ2-2; v_gene: TRBV12-3/TRBV12-4
CDR3aa: CASTSHGGGSEAFF; CDR3nt: TGCGCCAGCACTTCTCACGGAGGTGGGTCTGAAGCTTTCTTT; abundance: .; d_gene: .; j_gene: TRBJ1-1; v_gene: TRBV4-1
CDR3aa: CASSENPDFLNTGELFF; CDR3nt: TGCGCCAGCAGTGAGAACCCAGACTTCCTAAACACCGGGGAGCTGTTTTTT; abundance: once; d_gene: .; j_gene: TRBJ2-2; v_gene: TRBV10-2
CDR3aa: CASSFFPEEGAWYGYTF; CDR3nt: TGTGCCAGCAGTTTCTTCCCTGAGGAGGGGGCATGGTATGGCTACACCTTC; abundance: many; d_gene: TRBD1; j_gene: TRBJ1-2; v_gene: TRBV6-1
CDR3aa: CASSSWDRGQTGELFF; CDR3nt: TGTGCCAGCAGCTCCTGGGACAGGGGGCAAACCGGGGAGCTGTTTTTT; abundance: few; d_gene: TRBD1; j_gene: TRBJ2-2; v_gene: TRBV7-2
CDR3aa: CASSLGPITDEQFF; CDR3nt: TGTGCCAGCAGCTTAGGGCCCATCACGGATGAGCAGTTCTTC; abundance: .; d_gene: .; j_gene: TRBJ2-1; v_gene: TRBV7-8
CDR3aa: CASSWGHRYQPQHF; CDR3nt: TGTGCCAGCAGTTGGGGACATCGATATCAGCCCCAGCATTTT; abundance: .; d_gene: .; j_gene: TRBJ1-5; v_gene: TRBV12-3/TRBV12-4
CDR3aa: CASSFGDGGDGYTF; CDR3nt: TGTGCCAGCAGCTTCGGGGACGGCGGCGATGGCTACACCTTC; abundance: few; d_gene: .; j_gene: TRBJ1-2; v_gene: TRBV5-5
CDR3aa: CASSPGQGGDYEQYF; CDR3nt: TGTGCCAGCAGCCCGGGACAGGGCGGGGATTACGAGCAGTACTTC; abundance: .; d_gene: TRBD1; j_gene: TRBJ2-7; v_gene: TRBV7-9
CDR3aa: CASSLNPWRGQPQHF; CDR3nt: TGTGCCAGCAGTTTAAACCCCTGGAGGGGGCAGCCCCAGCATTTT; abundance: few; d_gene: .; j_gene: TRBJ1-5; v_gene: TRBV27
CDR3aa: CASSTPVPSAATQYF; CDR3nt: TGTGCCAGCAGCACGCCGGTCCCGTCGGCTGCGACCCAGTACTTC; abundance: few; d_gene: .; j_gene: TRBJ2-5; v_gene: TRBV7-8
CDR3aa: CASRDLRRRRTEAFF; CDR3nt: TGTGCCAGCAGAGACCTCAGGAGGCGGAGGACTGAAGCTTTCTTT; abundance: few; d_gene: .; j_gene: TRBJ1-1; v_gene: TRBV28
CDR3aa: CASTDRVYEQYF; CDR3nt: TGTGCCAGCACGGACAGGGTCTACGAGCAGTACTTC; abundance: few; d_gene: TRBD1; j_gene: TRBJ2-7; v_gene: TRBV2
CDR3aa: CASSPQGGTSYEQYF; CDR3nt: TGTGCCAGCAGCCCGCAGGGGGGGACTAGCTACGAGCAGTACTTC; abundance: few; d_gene: .; j_gene: TRBJ2-7; v_gene: TRBV9
CDR3aa: CASSQYYRGSDEKLFF; CDR3nt: TGCGCCAGCAGCCAATATTACAGGGGATCGGATGAAAAACTGTTTTTT; abundance: once; d_gene: TRBD1; j_gene: TRBJ1-4; v_gene: TRBV4-3
CDR3aa: CASSQGAGGVTEAFF; CDR3nt: TGCGCCAGCAGCCAAGGCGCAGGTGGGGTCACTGAAGCTTTCTTT; abundance: .; d_gene: .; j_gene: TRBJ1-1; v_gene: TRBV4-1
CDR3aa: CASSLWGLPTEYF; CDR3nt: TGTGCCAGCAGTTTATGGGGACTCCCTACCGAGTACTTC; abundance: few; d_gene: .; j_gene: TRBJ2-7; v_gene: TRBV12-3/TRBV12-4
CDR3aa: CSVVETVNTGELFF; CDR3nt: TGCAGCGTTGTTGAGACAGTGAACACCGGGGAGCTGTTTTTT; abundance: few; d_gene: .; j_gene: TRBJ2-2; v_gene: TRBV29-1
CDR3aa: CASSRPPSGSYNEQFF; CDR3nt: TGTGCCAGCAGTCGACCCCCGTCAGGAAGCTACAATGAGCAGTTCTTC; abundance: .; d_gene: .; j_gene: TRBJ2-1; v_gene: TRBV7-6
CDR3aa: CASSPSRGSPYGYTF; CDR3nt: TGTGCCAGCAGTCCCTCCCGCGGCAGTCCCTATGGCTACACCTTC; abundance: few; d_gene: .; j_gene: TRBJ1-2; v_gene: TRBV12-3/TRBV12-4
CDR3aa: CASSLATESSYEQYF; CDR3nt: TGTGCCAGCAGCTTAGCGACAGAGAGCTCCTACGAGCAGTACTTC; abundance: many; d_gene: .; j_gene: TRBJ2-7; v_gene: TRBV7-6
CDR3aa: CASSQRGGRVSYNEQFF; CDR3nt: TGTGCCAGTAGTCAGCGGGGGGGCCGGGTTTCCTACAATGAGCAGTTCTTC; abundance: .; d_gene: TRBD2; j_gene: TRBJ2-1; v_gene: TRBV19
CDR3aa: CASSSRIRDRGSGANVLTF; CDR3nt: TGTGCCAGCAGCTCCCGAATCCGGGACAGGGGGTCTGGGGCCAACGTCCTGACTTTC; abundance: many; d_gene: TRBD1; j_gene: TRBJ2-6; v_gene: TRBV7-9
CDR3aa: CASSPGAFRTF; CDR3nt: TGTGCCAGCAGTCCGGGGGCGTTCCGGACCTTC; abundance: .; d_gene: .; j_gene: TRBJ1-2; v_gene: TRBV2
CDR3aa: CASSQEGGQGSPLHF; CDR3nt: TGTGCCAGCAGCCAAGAGGGGGGGCAGGGATCACCCCTCCACTTT; abundance: few; d_gene: .; j_gene: TRBJ1-6; v_gene: TRBV4-2
CDR3aa: CASGAGWNQPQHF; CDR3nt: TGTGCCAGCGGGGCAGGGTGGAATCAGCCCCAGCATTTT; abundance: .; d_gene: .; j_gene: TRBJ1-5; v_gene: TRBV27
CDR3aa: CASSLSSSGGLNEQYF; CDR3nt: TGTGCCAGCAGTTTATCGAGTAGCGGGGGCCTGAACGAGCAGTACTTC; abundance: .; d_gene: TRBD2; j_gene: TRBJ2-7; v_gene: TRBV27
CDR3aa: CASCTLGGSSYNEQFF; CDR3nt: TGTGCCAGCTGCACTTTAGGGGGCAGCTCCTACAATGAGCAGTTCTTC; abundance: many; d_gene: TRBD1; j_gene: TRBJ2-1; v_gene: TRBV28
CDR3aa: CASSFVEARDYGYTF; CDR3nt: TGTGCCAGCAGCTTCGTAGAGGCGCGAGACTATGGCTACACCTTC; abundance: many; d_gene: .; j_gene: TRBJ1-2; v_gene: TRBV7-2